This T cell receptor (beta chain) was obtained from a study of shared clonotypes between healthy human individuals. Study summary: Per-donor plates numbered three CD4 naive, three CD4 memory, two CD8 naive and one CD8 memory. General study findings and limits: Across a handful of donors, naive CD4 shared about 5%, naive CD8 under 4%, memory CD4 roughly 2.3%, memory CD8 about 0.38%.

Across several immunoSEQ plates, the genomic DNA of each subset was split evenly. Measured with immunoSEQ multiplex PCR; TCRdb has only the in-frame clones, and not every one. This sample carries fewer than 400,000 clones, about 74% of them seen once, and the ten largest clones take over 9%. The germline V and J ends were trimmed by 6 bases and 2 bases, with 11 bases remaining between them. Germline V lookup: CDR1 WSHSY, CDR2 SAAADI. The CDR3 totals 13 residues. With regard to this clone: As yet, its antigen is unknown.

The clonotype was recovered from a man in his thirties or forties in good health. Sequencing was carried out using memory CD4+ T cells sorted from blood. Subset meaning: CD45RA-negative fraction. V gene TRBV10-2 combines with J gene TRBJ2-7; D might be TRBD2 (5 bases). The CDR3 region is CASRDFSPYEQYF. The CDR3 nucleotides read TGCGCCAGCAGGGACTTTTCCCCCTACGAGCAGTACTTC.